Listed below are T cell receptor beta chains from one sample, sequenced in a study of blood T cells in healthy people across ages. TCRdb fed the 5' RACE reads into MiXCR, producing one record per CDR3 protein. The table lists under 1,000,000 distinct CDR3 sequences, about 34% of them singletons. What was sequenced was blood. These receptor sequences come from a man younger than 30 in good health. CDR3s include the opening cysteine and the closing phenylalanine or tryptophan. Fields, in order: D gene, J gene, V gene, clone size, CDR3 DNA, CDR3 protein. A D gene is named only where the DNA matches it firmly. Part of the rows lack a size; the others show once, few, many or a class for expanded clones.

D gene: .; J gene: TRBJ2-6; V gene: TRBV20-1; clone size: many; CDR3 DNA: TGCAGTGCTAGGAGAGCAGGAACTCTCCTCTCTGGGGCCAACGTCCTGACTTTC; CDR3 protein: CSARRAGTLLSGANVLTF
D gene: TRBD1; J gene: TRBJ2-7; V gene: TRBV3-1; clone size: once; CDR3 DNA: TGTGCCAGCAGCCAACCTAGACAGGGATACAATGAGCAGTACTTC; CDR3 protein: CASSQPRQGYNEQYF
D gene: TRBD2; J gene: TRBJ2-1; V gene: TRBV4-3; clone size: many; CDR3 DNA: TGCGCCAGCAGCCAAGGAGCGGGATCCTACAATGAGCAGTTCTTC; CDR3 protein: CASSQGAGSYNEQFF
D gene: TRBD2; J gene: TRBJ2-7; V gene: TRBV4-1; clone size: .; CDR3 DNA: TGCGCCGGCAGCCAACCCGGGACTATCAATGAGCAGTACTTC; CDR3 protein: CAGSQPGTINEQYF
D gene: .; J gene: TRBJ2-2; V gene: TRBV10-3; clone size: .; CDR3 DNA: TGTGCCATCAAGGGGACAAGGACTACCGGGGAGCTGTTTTTT; CDR3 protein: CAIKGTRTTGELFF
D gene: .; J gene: TRBJ2-1; V gene: TRBV12-3/TRBV12-4; clone size: .; CDR3 DNA: TGTGCCAGCAGTTTAGGAGCCCCAGAGCAGTTCTTC; CDR3 protein: CASSLGAPEQFF
D gene: .; J gene: TRBJ2-5; V gene: TRBV5-4; clone size: .; CDR3 DNA: TGTGCCAGCAGTTTGCCCAGATCCGACCAAGAGACCCAGTACTTC; CDR3 protein: CASSLPRSDQETQYF
D gene: .; J gene: TRBJ1-1; V gene: TRBV4-3; clone size: few; CDR3 DNA: TGCGCCAGCATGGCAGGGAGGGACACTGAAGCTTTCTTT; CDR3 protein: CASMAGRDTEAFF
D gene: .; J gene: TRBJ1-5; V gene: TRBV6-2/TRBV6-3; clone size: .; CDR3 DNA: TGTGCCAGCAGTTATAGGTTGACAGGAAATTCTCCCAGCAATCAGCCCCAGCATTTT; CDR3 protein: CASSYRLTGNSPSNQPQHF
D gene: .; J gene: TRBJ1-5; V gene: TRBV20-1; clone size: .; CDR3 DNA: TGCAGTGCTAGAGAAGGGTGGGTGGGCAATCAGCCCCAGCATTTT; CDR3 protein: CSAREGWVGNQPQHF
D gene: .; J gene: TRBJ1-3; V gene: TRBV4-3; clone size: .; CDR3 DNA: TGCGCCAGCAGCCAAGATAACAGGCCGGGGGATTGGGGAAACACCATATATTTT; CDR3 protein: CASSQDNRPGDWGNTIYF
D gene: .; J gene: TRBJ1-2; V gene: TRBV7-6; clone size: few; CDR3 DNA: TGTGCCAGCAGCTTAATAATCTTCGACCATTATGGCTACACCTTC; CDR3 protein: CASSLIIFDHYGYTF
D gene: .; J gene: TRBJ2-1; V gene: TRBV20-1; clone size: many; CDR3 DNA: TGCAGTGCTACGCGCGACAGGAATGAGCAGTTCTTC; CDR3 protein: CSATRDRNEQFF
D gene: .; J gene: TRBJ2-1; V gene: TRBV18; clone size: .; CDR3 DNA: TGTGCCAGCTCAGCAAACGGCGGGACGAACAATGAGCAGTTCTTC; CDR3 protein: CASSANGGTNNEQFF
D gene: .; J gene: TRBJ2-7; V gene: TRBV20-1; clone size: .; CDR3 DNA: TGCAGTGCCCAGAATGTTCAAAGCTCCTACAATGAGCAGTACTTC; CDR3 protein: CSAQNVQSSYNEQYF
D gene: .; J gene: TRBJ2-3; V gene: TRBV7-2; clone size: few; CDR3 DNA: TGTGCCAGCAGCCCAAACCGGGACTCGTCAAGAGATACGCAGTATTTT; CDR3 protein: CASSPNRDSSRDTQYF
D gene: .; J gene: TRBJ2-5; V gene: TRBV4-3; clone size: .; CDR3 DNA: TGCGCCAGCAGCCAAGAAGTCGGGACTCGAATTTTAGAGACCCAGTACTTC; CDR3 protein: CASSQEVGTRILETQYF
D gene: .; J gene: TRBJ2-2; V gene: TRBV20-1; clone size: .; CDR3 DNA: TGCAGTGCTAGCGGTGGTAACACCGGGGAGCTGTTTTTT; CDR3 protein: CSASGGNTGELFF
D gene: .; J gene: TRBJ2-1; V gene: TRBV6-4; clone size: many; CDR3 DNA: TGTGCCAGCAGTAGCGACTCCTACAATGAGCAGTTCTTC; CDR3 protein: CASSSDSYNEQFF
D gene: TRBD1; J gene: TRBJ1-4; V gene: TRBV10-3; clone size: few; CDR3 DNA: TGTGCCATCCGGCAGGGGGCAACTAATGAAAAACTGTTTTTT; CDR3 protein: CAIRQGATNEKLFF
D gene: TRBD1; J gene: TRBJ2-3; V gene: TRBV4-1; clone size: many; CDR3 DNA: TGCGCCAGCAGCCAACCCGGGACAGGCGTCCCAGATACGCAGTATTTT; CDR3 protein: CASSQPGTGVPDTQYF
D gene: .; J gene: TRBJ2-7; V gene: TRBV5-1; clone size: .; CDR3 DNA: TGCGCCAGCAGCCCCCGGGGTAGTGGAGACGAGCAGTACTTC; CDR3 protein: CASSPRGSGDEQYF
D gene: TRBD2; J gene: TRBJ2-3; V gene: TRBV3-1; clone size: many; CDR3 DNA: TGTGCCAGCAGACCTGGACTAGCGGGAGATACGCAGTATTTT; CDR3 protein: CASRPGLAGDTQYF
D gene: .; J gene: TRBJ1-1; V gene: TRBV20-1; clone size: few; CDR3 DNA: TGCAGTGCTAGAGATCATCTGCAGTCGAACACTGAAGCTTTCTTT; CDR3 protein: CSARDHLQSNTEAFF
D gene: .; J gene: TRBJ2-3; V gene: TRBV29-1; clone size: few; CDR3 DNA: TGCAGCGTTTCTAAGCAGCTCACAGATACGCAGTATTTT; CDR3 protein: CSVSKQLTDTQYF
D gene: .; J gene: TRBJ2-5; V gene: TRBV10-3; clone size: .; CDR3 DNA: TGTGCCGCCCCTTGGAGGGAGACCCAGTACTTC; CDR3 protein: CAAPWRETQYF
D gene: TRBD1; J gene: TRBJ2-5; V gene: TRBV20-1; clone size: few; CDR3 DNA: TGCAGTGCCCGCACGACAGGGGGGGATGAGACCCAGTACTTC; CDR3 protein: CSARTTGGDETQYF
D gene: TRBD2; J gene: TRBJ2-7; V gene: TRBV12-3/TRBV12-4; clone size: few; CDR3 DNA: TGTGCCAGCAGCCAAACGGGGGGGTCTAACGAGCAGTACTTC; CDR3 protein: CASSQTGGSNEQYF
D gene: TRBD2; J gene: TRBJ2-3; V gene: TRBV20-1; clone size: many; CDR3 DNA: TGCAGTGCGTCCTCCGCGATACTAGCGGGGTCTACAGATACGCAGTATTTT; CDR3 protein: CSASSAILAGSTDTQYF
D gene: .; J gene: TRBJ1-1; V gene: TRBV5-1; clone size: few; CDR3 DNA: TGCGCCAGCAGCTTGTATACAGGGATGACTGAAGCTTTCTTT; CDR3 protein: CASSLYTGMTEAFF
D gene: .; J gene: TRBJ1-2; V gene: TRBV25-1; clone size: .; CDR3 DNA: TGTGCCAGCAGTGAGTCTGCGGATAACTATGGCTACATCTTC; CDR3 protein: CASSESADNYGYIF
D gene: .; J gene: TRBJ1-2; V gene: TRBV12-3/TRBV12-4; clone size: many; CDR3 DNA: TGTGCCAGCAGTTTATCCCCCACGGCTGCTAACTATGGCTACACCTTC; CDR3 protein: CASSLSPTAANYGYTF
D gene: TRBD2; J gene: TRBJ2-5; V gene: TRBV6-6; clone size: .; CDR3 DNA: TGTGCCAGCAGAACCCGGGGGGGCCGGTACAATGAGCAGTACTTC; CDR3 protein: CASRTRGGRYNEQYF
D gene: .; J gene: TRBJ1-1; V gene: TRBV13; clone size: few; CDR3 DNA: TGTGCCAGCAGCCCCATCGGGCAGGACCAGAAGAGTGAAGCTTTCTTT; CDR3 protein: CASSPIGQDQKSEAFF
D gene: .; J gene: TRBJ1-6; V gene: TRBV6-5; clone size: few; CDR3 DNA: TGTGCCAGCCAAGACGGTAGGGTTTCACCCCTCCACTTT; CDR3 protein: CASQDGRVSPLHF
D gene: TRBD2; J gene: TRBJ2-7; V gene: TRBV4-3; clone size: few; CDR3 DNA: TGCGCCAGCAGCCATGGACTAGCGGGAATCAATGAGCAGTACTTC; CDR3 protein: CASSHGLAGINEQYF
D gene: .; J gene: TRBJ1-2; V gene: TRBV2; clone size: .; CDR3 DNA: TGTGCCATCATTGCTAACTATGGCTACACCTTC; CDR3 protein: CAIIANYGYTF
D gene: TRBD1; J gene: TRBJ2-7; V gene: TRBV6-2/TRBV6-3; clone size: few; CDR3 DNA: TGTGCCAGCAGTTACAGGGACAGGGTCTACGAGCAGTACTTC; CDR3 protein: CASSYRDRVYEQYF
D gene: TRBD2; J gene: TRBJ2-3; V gene: TRBV20-1; clone size: few; CDR3 DNA: TGCAGTGCTAGAGAACCACGGGGGGGCCGCACAGATACGCAGTATTTT; CDR3 protein: CSAREPRGGRTDTQYF